The following is a T cell receptor beta chain sequence with its context. Sequence at one end of the junction differs from germline and may be a read error. This specimen belongs to a study of blood T cell repertoires in COVID-19. Study in general: Samples taken during acute and convalescent COVID-19 were collected in the United States, Italy and Spain.

The CDR3 length is 16 residues. Germline CDR1 and CDR2: MDHEN and SYDVKM. Authors' data handling: Quantification of nucleated cells was approximated via reference gene primer amplification. Clones were sequenced by immunoSEQ multiplex PCR, and TCRdb holds only the in-frame ones, with some missing. V and J calls and clone size are copied from that table; D and trimming were computed from the DNA. The table has about 400,000 clones, roughly nine tenths seen once. Recruitment covered 20 to 25 US areas and drew participants whose ages spanned 18 to 89 years. The clonotype comes from a woman younger than 30 with acute COVID-19. The genes are TRBV28 and TRBJ2-7; D may be TRBD2 (7 bases). The source material was PBMCs or T cells enriched from blood (not recorded which). The CDR3 is CASNRGAGYTSYEPYF. CDR3 in DNA: TGTGCCAGCAATCGGGGGGCAGGATATACCTCCTACGAGCCGTACTTC. Together with reference TRBV28 and TRBJ2-7, the CDR3 gives the full variable domain: DVKVTQSSRYLVKRTGEKVFLECVQDMDHENMFWYRQDPGLGLRLIYFSYDVKMKEKGDIPEGYSVSREKKERFSLILESASTNQTSMYLCASNRGAGYTSYEPYFGPGTRLTVT.